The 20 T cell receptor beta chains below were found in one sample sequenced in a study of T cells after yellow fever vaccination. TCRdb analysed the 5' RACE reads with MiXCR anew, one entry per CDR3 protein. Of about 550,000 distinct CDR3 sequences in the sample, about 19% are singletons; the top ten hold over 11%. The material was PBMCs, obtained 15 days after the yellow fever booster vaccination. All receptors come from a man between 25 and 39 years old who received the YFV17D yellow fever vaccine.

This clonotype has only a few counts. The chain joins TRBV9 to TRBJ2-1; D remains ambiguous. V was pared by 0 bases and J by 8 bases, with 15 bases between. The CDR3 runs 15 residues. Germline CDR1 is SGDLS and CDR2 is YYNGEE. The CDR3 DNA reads TGTGCCAGCAGCGTAGCGGCTTCCAGAGACTATGAGCAGTTCTTC. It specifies CASSVAASRDYEQFF.

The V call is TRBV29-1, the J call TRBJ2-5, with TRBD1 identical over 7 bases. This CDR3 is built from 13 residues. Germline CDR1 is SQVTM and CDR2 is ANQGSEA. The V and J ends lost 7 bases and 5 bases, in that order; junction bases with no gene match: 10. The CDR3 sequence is CSARTGMLETQYF. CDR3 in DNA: TGCAGCGCAAGGACAGGAATGCTGGAGACCCAGTACTTC. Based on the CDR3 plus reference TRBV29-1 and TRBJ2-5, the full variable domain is SAVISQKPSRDICQRGTSLTIQCQVDSQVTMMFWYRQQPGQSLTLIATANQGSEATYESGFVIDKFPISRPNLTFSTLTVSNMSPEDSSIYLCSARTGMLETQYFGPGTRLLVL.

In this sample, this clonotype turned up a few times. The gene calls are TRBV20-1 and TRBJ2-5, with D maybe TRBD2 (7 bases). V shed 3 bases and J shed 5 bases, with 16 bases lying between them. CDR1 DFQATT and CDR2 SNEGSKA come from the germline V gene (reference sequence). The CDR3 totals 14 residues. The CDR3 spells CSARRGGVGETQYF. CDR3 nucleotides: TGCAGTGCTAGGAGGGGGGGCGTTGGGGAGACCCAGTACTTC.

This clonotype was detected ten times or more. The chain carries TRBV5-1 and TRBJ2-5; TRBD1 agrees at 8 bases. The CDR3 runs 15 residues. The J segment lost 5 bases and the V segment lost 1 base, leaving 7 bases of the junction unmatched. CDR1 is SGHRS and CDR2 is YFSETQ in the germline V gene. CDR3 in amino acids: CASSLRPGGWETQYF. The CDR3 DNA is TGCGCCAGCAGCTTGAGGCCAGGGGGCTGGGAGACCCAGTACTTC.

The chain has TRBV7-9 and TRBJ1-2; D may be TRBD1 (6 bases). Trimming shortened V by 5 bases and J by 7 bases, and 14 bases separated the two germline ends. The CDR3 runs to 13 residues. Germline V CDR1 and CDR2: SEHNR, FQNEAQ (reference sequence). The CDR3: CASSTPGVSGYTF. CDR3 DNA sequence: TGTGCCAGCAGCACGCCAGGGGTTTCTGGCTACACCTTC.

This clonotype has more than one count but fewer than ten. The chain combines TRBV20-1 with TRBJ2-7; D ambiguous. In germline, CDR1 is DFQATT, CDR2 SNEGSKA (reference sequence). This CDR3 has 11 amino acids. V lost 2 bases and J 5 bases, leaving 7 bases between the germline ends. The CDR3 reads CSARKGDEQYF. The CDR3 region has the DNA TGCAGTGCTAGAAAGGGTGACGAGCAGTACTTC.

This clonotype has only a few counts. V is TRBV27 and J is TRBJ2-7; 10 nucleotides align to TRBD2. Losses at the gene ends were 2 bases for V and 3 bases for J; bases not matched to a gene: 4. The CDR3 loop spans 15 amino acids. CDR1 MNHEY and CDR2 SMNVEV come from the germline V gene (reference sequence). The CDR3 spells CASSLPGLAVYEQYF. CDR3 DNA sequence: TGTGCCAGCAGTTTACCCGGACTAGCGGTCTACGAGCAGTACTTC.

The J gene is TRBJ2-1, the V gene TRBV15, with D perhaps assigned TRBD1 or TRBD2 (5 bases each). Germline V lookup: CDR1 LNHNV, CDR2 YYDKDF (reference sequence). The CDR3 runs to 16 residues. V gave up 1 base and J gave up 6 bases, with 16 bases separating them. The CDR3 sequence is CATSRVVGMGTNEQFF. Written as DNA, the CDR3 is TGTGCCACCAGCAGAGTAGTTGGCATGGGGACCAATGAGCAGTTCTTC.

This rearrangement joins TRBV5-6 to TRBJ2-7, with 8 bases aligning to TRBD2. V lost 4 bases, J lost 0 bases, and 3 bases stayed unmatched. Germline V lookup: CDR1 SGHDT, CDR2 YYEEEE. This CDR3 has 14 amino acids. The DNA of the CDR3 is TGTGCCAGCAGCGTCGGGACTAGCTCCTACGAGCAGTACTTC. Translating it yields CASSVGTSSYEQYF.

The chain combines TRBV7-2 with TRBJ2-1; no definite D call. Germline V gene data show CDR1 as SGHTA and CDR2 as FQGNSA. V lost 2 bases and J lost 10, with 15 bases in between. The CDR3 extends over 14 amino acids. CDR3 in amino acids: CASSLSRGSLEQFF. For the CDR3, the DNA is TGTGCCAGCAGCTTATCAAGAGGATCTCTGGAGCAGTTCTTC.

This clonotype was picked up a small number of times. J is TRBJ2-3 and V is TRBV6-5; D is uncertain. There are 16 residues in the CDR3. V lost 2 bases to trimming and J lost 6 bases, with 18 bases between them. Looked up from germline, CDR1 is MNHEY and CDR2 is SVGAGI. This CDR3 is CASSYPCISSTDTQYF. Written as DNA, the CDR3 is TGTGCCAGCAGTTACCCCTGTATATCTTCTACGGATACGCAGTATTTT.

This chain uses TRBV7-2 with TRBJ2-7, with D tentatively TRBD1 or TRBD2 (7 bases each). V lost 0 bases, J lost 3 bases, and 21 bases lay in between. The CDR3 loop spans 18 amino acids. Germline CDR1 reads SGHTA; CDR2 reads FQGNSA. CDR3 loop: CASSLATGTAGPNYEQYF. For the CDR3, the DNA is TGTGCCAGCAGCTTAGCCACCGGGACAGCGGGACCGAACTACGAGCAGTACTTC.

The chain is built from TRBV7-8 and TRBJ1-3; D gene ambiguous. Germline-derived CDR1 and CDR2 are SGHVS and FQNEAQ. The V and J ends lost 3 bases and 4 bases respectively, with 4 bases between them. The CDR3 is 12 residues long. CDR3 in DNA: TGTGCCAGCAGCTTGAAGGGAAACACCATATATTTT. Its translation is CASSLKGNTIYF.

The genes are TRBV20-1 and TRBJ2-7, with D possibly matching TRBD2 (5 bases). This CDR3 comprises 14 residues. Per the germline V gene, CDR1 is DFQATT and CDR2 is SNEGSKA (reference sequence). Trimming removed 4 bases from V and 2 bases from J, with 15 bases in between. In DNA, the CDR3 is TGCAGTGCTACCGAGAGAGCGGAGACCTACGAGCAGTACTTC. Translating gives CSATERAETYEQYF.

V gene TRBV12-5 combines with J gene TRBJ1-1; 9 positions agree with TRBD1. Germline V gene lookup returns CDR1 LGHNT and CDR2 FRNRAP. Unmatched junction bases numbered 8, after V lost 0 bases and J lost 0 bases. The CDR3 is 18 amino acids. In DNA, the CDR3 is TGTGCTAGTGGTTTGGTCAATCTAGGGACAGGGCTGAACACTGAAGCTTTCTTT. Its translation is CASGLVNLGTGLNTEAFF.

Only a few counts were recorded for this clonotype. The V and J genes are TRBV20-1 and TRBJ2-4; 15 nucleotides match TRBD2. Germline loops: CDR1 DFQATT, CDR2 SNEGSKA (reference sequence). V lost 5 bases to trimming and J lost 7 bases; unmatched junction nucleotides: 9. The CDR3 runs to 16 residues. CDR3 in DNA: TGCAGTGCTCGCGGACTAGCGGGAGGGTTACTGAACATTCAGTACTTC. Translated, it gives CSARGLAGGLLNIQYF.

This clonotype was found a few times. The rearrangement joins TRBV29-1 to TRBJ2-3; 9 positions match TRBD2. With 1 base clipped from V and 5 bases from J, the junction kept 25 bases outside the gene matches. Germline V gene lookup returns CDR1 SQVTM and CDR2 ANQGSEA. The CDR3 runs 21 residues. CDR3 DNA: TGCAGCGTTGAAGGGCTCTGGGGTTTAGCGGGAGAAGACGTGGGCGGAGATACGCAGTATTTT. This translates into CSVEGLWGLAGEDVGGDTQYF.

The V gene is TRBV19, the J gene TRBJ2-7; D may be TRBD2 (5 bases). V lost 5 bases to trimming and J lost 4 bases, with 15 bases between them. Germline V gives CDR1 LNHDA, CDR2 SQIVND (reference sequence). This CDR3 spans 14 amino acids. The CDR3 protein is CASSPRLSVYEQYF. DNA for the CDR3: TGTGCCAGTAGTCCTCGACTTAGCGTTTACGAGCAGTACTTC.

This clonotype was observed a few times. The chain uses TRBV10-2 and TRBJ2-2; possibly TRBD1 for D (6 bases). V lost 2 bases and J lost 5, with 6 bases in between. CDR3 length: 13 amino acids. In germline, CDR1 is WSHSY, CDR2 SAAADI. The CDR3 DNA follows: TGCGCCAGCAGTGAGACAGGGACCGGGGAGCTGTTTTTT. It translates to CASSETGTGELFF.

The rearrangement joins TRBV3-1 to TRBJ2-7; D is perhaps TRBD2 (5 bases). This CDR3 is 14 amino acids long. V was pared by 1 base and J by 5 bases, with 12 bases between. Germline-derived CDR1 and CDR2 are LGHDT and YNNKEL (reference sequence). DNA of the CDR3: TGTGCCAGCAGCCAAGTCGCTACTAGTAACGAGCAGTACTTC. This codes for CASSQVATSNEQYF.